This T cell receptor (beta chain) was sequenced during a study of T cell responses to AZD1222 COVID-19 vaccine. Worth noting for this clone: The antigen is not known.

Sequenced by immunoSEQ multiplex PCR; TCRdb stores in-frame clones only, minus some. Of some 110,000 clones in the sample, roughly 85% were seen once. The germline CDR1 and CDR2 sequences are SQVTM and ANQGSEA. The CDR3 loop spans 13 amino acids. V shed 3 bases, J shed 10 bases, and the junction held 9 bases outside the gene matches. Notes on the study in general: There were mostly white British donors and more females than males, and clonal diversity was possibly underestimated. Spike was spanned by vaccine-associated CD4 TCRs, which were dominant at 160-218 and 743-854. Compared with day 0, the breadth and depth of the Spike-specific TCR repertoire rose significantly after two doses of AZD1222.

The sample here was peripheral blood, taken on day 0 of MenACWY control vaccination. The clonotype originates from an adult in good health. The rearrangement uses TRBV29-1 and TRBJ1-2; TRBD1 aligns across 9 bases. The CDR3 protein is CSVDVGQGKFYTF. CDR3 in DNA: TGCAGCGTTGATGTTGGACAGGGGAAGTTCTACACCTTC. Looking up the rest from reference TRBV29-1 and TRBJ1-2 gives the full variable domain: SAVISQKPSRDICQRGTSLTIQCQVDSQVTMMFWYRQQPGQSLTLIATANQGSEATYESGFVIDKFPISRPNLTFSTLTVSNMSPEDSSIYLCSVDVGQGKFYTFGSGTRLTVV.